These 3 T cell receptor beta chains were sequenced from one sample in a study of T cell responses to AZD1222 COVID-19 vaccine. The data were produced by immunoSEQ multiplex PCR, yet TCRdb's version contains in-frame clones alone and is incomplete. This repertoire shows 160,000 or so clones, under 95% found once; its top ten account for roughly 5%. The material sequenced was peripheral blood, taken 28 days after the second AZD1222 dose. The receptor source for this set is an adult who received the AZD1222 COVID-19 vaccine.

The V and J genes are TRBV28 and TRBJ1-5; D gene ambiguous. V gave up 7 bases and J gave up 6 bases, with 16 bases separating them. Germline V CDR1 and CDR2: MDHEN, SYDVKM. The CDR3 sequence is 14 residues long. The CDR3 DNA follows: TGTGCCAGCACTCACGGGGTCCCGGGTCAGCCCCAGCATTTT. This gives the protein CASTHGVPGQPQHF.

DNA of the CDR3: TGCGCCAGCAGCTTGCCAGGGGGCGGGGAGACCCAGTACTTC. Protein sequence: CASSLPGGGETQYF. The chain is built from TRBV5-1 and TRBJ2-5, with 8 bases matching TRBD1. Germline V gene sequence: CDR1 SGHRS, CDR2 YFSETQ. V shed 1 base, J shed 5 bases, and the junction held 4 bases outside the gene matches. The CDR3 runs 14 residues.

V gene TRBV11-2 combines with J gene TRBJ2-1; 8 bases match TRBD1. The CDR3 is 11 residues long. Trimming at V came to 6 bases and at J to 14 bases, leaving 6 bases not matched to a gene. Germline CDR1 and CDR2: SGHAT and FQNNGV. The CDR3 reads CASRGPDREFF. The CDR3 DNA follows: TGTGCCAGCAGGGGTCCGGACAGGGAGTTCTTC.